This TCR beta chain was recorded in a study of PD-1 blockade in classical Hodgkin lymphoma. Sequenced by immunoSEQ multiplex PCR; TCRdb stores in-frame clones only, minus some. Among roughly 14,000 clones, 55% to 70% were seen once, and the ten largest hold about 10%. Every single patient, without exception, relapsed after autologous stem cell transplantation, and brentuximab vedotin exposure varied. Study-wide results and caveats: The causes of the repertoire differences, possibly disease activity or prior therapy, remain undefined.

This clone is classed as medium-sized. What it recognizes is unknown. The V and J ends lost 5 bases and 2 bases respectively, with 7 bases between them. Germline V CDR1 and CDR2: MNHNY, SVGAGI (reference sequence). The CDR3 consists of 12 residues. The TCR comes from a human donor with classical Hodgkin lymphoma. Sequenced here: peripheral blood mononuclear cells (PBMCs), sampled at baseline. V usage is TRBV6-6 and J usage is TRBJ2-7, with D perhaps matching TRBD2 (5 bases). CDR3: CASSPGAYEQYF. CDR3 bases: TGTGCCAGCAGTCCCGGGGCCTACGAGCAGTACTTC.